The rows below give T cell receptor beta chains drawn from one sample of a study of Ad26.COV2.S vaccination and SARS-CoV-2 variants. The data were produced by immunoSEQ multiplex PCR, yet TCRdb's version contains in-frame clones alone and is incomplete. Of fewer than 500,000 clones listed, 89% are singletons. Source: peripheral blood, taken in a trial of Ad26.COV2.S vaccine versus placebo. These receptors all stem from a person between 18 and 65 years old who received the Ad26.COV2.S COVID-19 vaccine or a placebo. Each CDR3 is given with its conserved first and last residue. Fields, in order: D gene, J gene, V gene, CDR3 DNA, CDR3 protein. A D gene is named only where the DNA matches it firmly.

D gene: TRBD2; J gene: TRBJ2-3; V gene: TRBV7-9; CDR3 DNA: TGTGCCAGCAGCTCTACCCGTAGCGGGGGGAACCGAGATACGCAGTATTTT; CDR3 protein: CASSSTRSGGNRDTQYF
D gene: -; J gene: TRBJ2-2; V gene: TRBV11-3; CDR3 DNA: TGTGCCAGCACCCTCCGGATCTGGGGCATCGGGACCGGGGAGCTGTTTTTT; CDR3 protein: CASTLRIWGIGTGELFF
D gene: TRBD2; J gene: TRBJ2-5; V gene: TRBV11-3; CDR3 DNA: TGTGCCAGCAGCCCAAGGGGCGGGAGGTCGGGAGAGACCCAGTACTTC; CDR3 protein: CASSPRGGRSGETQYF
D gene: -; J gene: TRBJ2-5; V gene: TRBV3-1/TRBV3-2; CDR3 DNA: TGTGCCAGCAGGACTGCGGGACAAGAGACCCAGTACTTC; CDR3 protein: CASRTAGQETQYF
D gene: -; J gene: TRBJ2-2; V gene: TRBV6-6; CDR3 DNA: TGTGCCAGCAAGGGGGGTAACACCGGGGAGCTGTTTTTT; CDR3 protein: CASKGGNTGELFF
D gene: -; J gene: TRBJ2-2; V gene: TRBV19; CDR3 DNA: TGTGCCAGTAGTCTCTCAGGGTCCGGGGAGCTGTTTTTT; CDR3 protein: CASSLSGSGELFF
D gene: -; J gene: TRBJ1-5; V gene: TRBV18; CDR3 DNA: TGTGCCAGCTCACCGACCGTTCAGCCCCAGCATTTT; CDR3 protein: CASSPTVQPQHF
D gene: TRBD2; J gene: TRBJ2-1; V gene: TRBV2; CDR3 DNA: TGTGCCAGCAGTGGTCGGGTTAGCGGGAGACGCGAGCAGTTCTTC; CDR3 protein: CASSGRVSGRREQFF
D gene: -; J gene: TRBJ2-3; V gene: TRBV4-2; CDR3 DNA: TGTGCCAGCAGCCAAGCAAGCGGGCGGGTGAACACGCAGTATTTT; CDR3 protein: CASSQASGRVNTQYF
D gene: -; J gene: TRBJ1-3; V gene: TRBV7-9; CDR3 DNA: TGTGCCAGCAGCTTATGGACGCCTGGAAACACCATATATTTT; CDR3 protein: CASSLWTPGNTIYF
D gene: -; J gene: TRBJ2-5; V gene: TRBV25-1; CDR3 DNA: TGTGCCAGCAGTGCCACGGACAAGGCGTGGGAGACCCAGTACTTC; CDR3 protein: CASSATDKAWETQYF
D gene: TRBD1; J gene: TRBJ1-1; V gene: TRBV7-8; CDR3 DNA: TGTGCCAGCAGCATCAACCGGGACAGGGTTGCTTTCTTT; CDR3 protein: CASSINRDRVAFF
D gene: TRBD1; J gene: TRBJ1-1; V gene: TRBV19; CDR3 DNA: TGTGCCAGTCGAGAGGGGGCCGGGGGGAACACTGAAGCTTTCTTT; CDR3 protein: CASREGAGGNTEAFF
D gene: -; J gene: TRBJ1-2; V gene: TRBV4-1; CDR3 DNA: TGCGCCAGCAGCCAAGATCCGTACGGGGCTAACTATGGCTACACCTTC; CDR3 protein: CASSQDPYGANYGYTF
D gene: TRBD1; J gene: TRBJ1-1; V gene: TRBV4-1; CDR3 DNA: TGCGCCAGCACCCAGGGGGTGGTGAACACTGAAGCTTTCTTT; CDR3 protein: CASTQGVVNTEAFF
D gene: -; J gene: TRBJ2-6; V gene: TRBV5-1; CDR3 DNA: TGCGCCAGCAGCTTGGCGTATGGGGCCAACGTCCTGACTTTC; CDR3 protein: CASSLAYGANVLTF
D gene: -; J gene: TRBJ2-2; V gene: TRBV12-3/TRBV12-4; CDR3 DNA: TGTGCCAGCACCCCAGGGACCGGGGAGCTGTTTTTT; CDR3 protein: CASTPGTGELFF
D gene: TRBD2; J gene: TRBJ2-3; V gene: TRBV29-1; CDR3 DNA: TGCAGCACGCGCTTGTTGCGGGGGGGCACAGATACGCAGTATTTT; CDR3 protein: CSTRLLRGGTDTQYF
D gene: TRBD2; J gene: TRBJ2-3; V gene: TRBV7-2; CDR3 DNA: TGTGCCAGCAGCTTAGGGGTAGCGGGAGTACGGGAGTATTTT; CDR3 protein: CASSLGVAGVREYF
D gene: -; J gene: TRBJ1-1; V gene: TRBV6-5; CDR3 DNA: TGTGCCAGCAGATCTCGGACGAAGCGGAACACTGAAGCTTTCTTT; CDR3 protein: CASRSRTKRNTEAFF